A selection of T cell receptor beta chains follows, all from one sample in a study of monozygotic twins with inflammatory bowel disease. No DNA is given; TCRdb re-called the 5' RACE reads and lists each CDR3 protein once. This sample contains roughly 160,000 distinct CDR3 sequences. Sequenced sample: blood. These receptors were taken from a human donor with ulcerative colitis or Crohn's disease, or a healthy co-twin of an affected twin (not recorded which). Both conserved end residues are part of each CDR3.

>TRBJ1-1|TRBV10-3
CAISEGLRAFF
>TRBJ2-2|TRBV5-1
CASSSRLDRAGAGELFF
>TRBJ2-5|TRBV20-1
CSARDLPGLAETQYF
>TRBJ2-2|TRBV7-3
CASSQGTGAGELFF
>TRBJ1-6|TRBV19
CASSISVSSYNSPLHF
>TRBJ2-5|TRBV18
CASSPLPEDRETQYF
>TRBJ2-7|TRBV20-1
CSARPPGHISYEQYF
>TRBJ2-7|TRBV12-3/TRBV12-4
CASPGTGACSYEQYF
>TRBJ2-7|TRBV20-1
CSAKGTGRRYEQYF
>TRBJ1-1|TRBV20-1
CSGLFQPNTEAFF
>TRBJ2-7|TRBV4-2
CASSHLTSGSYEQYF
>TRBJ1-1|TRBV6-6
CATTGGGTEAFF
>TRBJ2-1|TRBV11-1
CASSSSGTAYNEQFF
>TRBJ2-7|TRBV6-4
CASRNGTGNPRSYF
>TRBJ2-3|TRBV5-4
CASRLGGRVTDTQYF
>TRBJ2-3|TRBV5-1
CASSLGGPDTQYF
>TRBJ2-5|TRBV29-1
CSAERGTQETQYF